This TCR beta chain comes out of a study of blood T cell repertoires in COVID-19. Across the whole study: T cells, B-cell-depleted T cells, or PBMCs provided the cDNA or gDNA that served as material.

Sequenced by immunoSEQ multiplex PCR; TCRdb stores in-frame clones only, minus some. The profile covers 300,000 to 350,000 clones, with almost 90% appearing a single time and 5.5% to 7.5% taken by the ten largest. Trimming cost V 1 base and J 2 bases, with 12 bases left between them. This CDR3 has 15 residues. Germline V CDR1 and CDR2: SEHNR, FQNEAQ (reference sequence). Seattle patient enrollment occurred during active infection, with longitudinal follow-up thereafter. The TCR was taken from a woman aged 70-85 years with COVID-19, enrolled during active disease. The chain employs TRBV7-9 and TRBJ2-7; TRBD1 might be the D (5 bases). Source material: peripheral blood. CDR3 DNA sequence: TGTGCCAGCAGCTTAGTGGGTCAGGGTACCTACGAGCAGTACTTC. Its translation: CASSLVGQGTYEQYF.